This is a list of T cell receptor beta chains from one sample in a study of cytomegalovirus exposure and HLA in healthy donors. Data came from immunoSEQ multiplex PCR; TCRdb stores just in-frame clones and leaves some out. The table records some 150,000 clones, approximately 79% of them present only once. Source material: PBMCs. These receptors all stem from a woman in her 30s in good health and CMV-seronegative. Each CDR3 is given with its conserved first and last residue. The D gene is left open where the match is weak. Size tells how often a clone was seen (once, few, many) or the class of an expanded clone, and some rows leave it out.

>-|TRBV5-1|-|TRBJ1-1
CASSPWRGAMNTEAFF
TGCGCCAGCAGCCCCTGGCGCGGAGCCATGAACACTGAAGCTTTCTTT
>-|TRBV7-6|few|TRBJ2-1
CASSGPRGYPAHEQFF
TGTGCCAGCAGCGGCCCCCGGGGGTACCCCGCCCATGAGCAGTTCTTC
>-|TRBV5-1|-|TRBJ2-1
CASRGGSDNEQFF
TGCGCCAGCAGAGGAGGGTCCGACAATGAGCAGTTCTTC
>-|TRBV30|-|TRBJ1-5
CAWRQGVNQPQHF
TGTGCCTGGAGACAGGGCGTCAATCAGCCCCAGCATTTT
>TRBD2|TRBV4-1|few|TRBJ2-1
CASSQGTSPYNEQFF
TGCGCCAGCAGCCAAGGGACTAGCCCCTACAATGAGCAGTTCTTC
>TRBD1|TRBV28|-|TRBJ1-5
CASRPDRGLSSNQPQHF
TGTGCCAGCAGACCCGACAGGGGTCTAAGTAGCAATCAGCCCCAGCATTTT
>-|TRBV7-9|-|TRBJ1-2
CASSPAGGWYWGHGYTF
TGTGCCAGCAGCCCAGCAGGCGGGTGGTATTGGGGGCATGGCTACACCTTC
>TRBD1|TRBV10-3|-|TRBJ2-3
CAISGQGATDTQYF
TGTGCCATCAGCGGACAGGGAGCCACAGATACGCAGTATTTT
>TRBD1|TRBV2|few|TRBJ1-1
CASSSTGRGGEAFF
TGTGCCAGCAGTTCGACAGGGCGTGGCGGGGAAGCTTTCTTT
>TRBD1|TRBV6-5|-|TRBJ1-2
CASSQTGGRGYTF
TGTGCCAGCAGTCAAACAGGGGGCAGGGGCTACACCTTC
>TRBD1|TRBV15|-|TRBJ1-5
CATSRDQGQGRQPQHF
TGTGCCACCAGCAGAGATCAAGGACAGGGACGTCAGCCCCAGCATTTT
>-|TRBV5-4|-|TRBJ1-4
CASSPHPRQDRGEKLFF
TGTGCCAGCAGCCCCCATCCCCGACAGGATCGGGGTGAAAAACTGTTTTTT
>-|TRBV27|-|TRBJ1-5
CASRLPRVYQPQHF
TGTGCCAGCAGGCTTCCCAGGGTGTATCAGCCCCAGCATTTT
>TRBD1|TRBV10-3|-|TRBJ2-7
CAISRTGPENEQYF
TGTGCCATCAGCCGGACAGGGCCGGAGAACGAGCAGTACTTC
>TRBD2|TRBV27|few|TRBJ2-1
CASSWGIGLAGGRTFF
TGTGCCAGCAGTTGGGGAATTGGACTAGCGGGAGGGCGGACGTTCTTC
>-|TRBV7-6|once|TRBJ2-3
CASSPRRGEGTDTQYF
TGTGCCAGCAGCCCGAGGAGGGGAGAGGGCACAGATACGCAGTATTTT
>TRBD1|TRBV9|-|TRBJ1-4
CASSRDRGDEKLFF
TGTGCCAGCAGCCGGGACAGGGGGGACGAAAAACTGTTTTTT
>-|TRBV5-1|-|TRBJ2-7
CASSRDPWTVYEQYF
TGCGCCAGCAGCCGCGACCCTTGGACAGTATACGAGCAGTACTTC
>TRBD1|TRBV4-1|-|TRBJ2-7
CASRLDRVHEQYF
TGCGCCAGCAGGTTGGACAGGGTCCACGAGCAGTACTTC
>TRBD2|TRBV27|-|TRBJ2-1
CASRSGLGFEQFF
TGTGCCAGCAGGTCTGGACTAGGGTTTGAGCAGTTCTTC
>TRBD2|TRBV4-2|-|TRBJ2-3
CASSQSRGGDTQYF
TGTGCCAGCAGCCAATCCCGGGGAGGGGATACGCAGTATTTT
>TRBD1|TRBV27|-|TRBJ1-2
CASSPRTGGYGYTF
TGTGCCAGCAGTCCTCGGACAGGGGGCTATGGCTACACCTTC
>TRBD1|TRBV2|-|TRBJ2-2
CASSGQGAVGELFF
TGTGCCAGCAGCGGACAGGGGGCTGTTGGGGAGCTGTTTTTT
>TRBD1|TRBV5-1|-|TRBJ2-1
CASSLEEQGALAEQFF
TGCGCCAGCAGCTTGGAAGAACAGGGGGCGCTGGCTGAGCAGTTCTTC
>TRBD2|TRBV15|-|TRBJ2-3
CATSRRTASGFPDTQYF
TGTGCCACCAGCCGAAGAACAGCTAGCGGGTTCCCCGATACGCAGTATTTT
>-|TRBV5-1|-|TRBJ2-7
CASSLDTGTYEQYF
TGCGCCAGCAGCTTGGATACAGGGACCTACGAGCAGTACTTC
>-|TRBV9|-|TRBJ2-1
CASSPLQRSSYNEQFF
TGTGCCAGCAGCCCTCTGCAGCGCTCCTCCTACAATGAGCAGTTCTTC
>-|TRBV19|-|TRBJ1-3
CASSTQTGNTIYF
TGTGCCAGTAGTACACAGACTGGAAACACCATATATTTT
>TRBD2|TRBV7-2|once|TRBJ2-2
CASSLVLGLAAAGELFF
TGTGCCAGCAGCTTAGTTTTGGGACTAGCGGCGGCCGGGGAGCTGTTTTTT
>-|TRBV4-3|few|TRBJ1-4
CASSQDYSVGGGATNEKLFF
TGCGCCAGCAGCCAAGATTACTCCGTGGGAGGGGGAGCAACTAATGAAAAACTGTTTTTT
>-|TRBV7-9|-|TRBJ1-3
CASSLTEGVAGNTIYF
TGTGCCAGCAGCTTAACGGAGGGAGTGGCTGGAAACACCATATATTTT
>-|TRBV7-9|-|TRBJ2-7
CASSTRLGPSYEQYF
TGTGCCAGCAGCACCCGACTAGGACCCTCCTACGAGCAGTACTTC
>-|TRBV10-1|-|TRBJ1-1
CASSESGQAYTEAFF
TGCGCCAGCAGTGAGTCGGGGCAGGCGTACACTGAAGCTTTCTTT
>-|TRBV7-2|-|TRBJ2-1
CASSLADGGPSYNEQFF
TGTGCCAGCAGCTTAGCGGACGGGGGGCCCTCCTACAATGAGCAGTTCTTC
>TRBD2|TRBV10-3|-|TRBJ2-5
CAISDGSGGPRETQYF
TGTGCCATCAGTGATGGGAGCGGGGGGCCAAGGGAGACCCAGTACTTC
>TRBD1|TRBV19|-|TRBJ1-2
CASRRGQGNFNYGYTF
TGTGCCAGTAGAAGAGGACAGGGGAACTTCAACTATGGCTACACCTTC
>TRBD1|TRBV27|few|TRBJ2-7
CASRGVRQGAYEQYF
TGTGCCAGCAGGGGCGTCCGGCAGGGGGCCTACGAGCAGTACTTC
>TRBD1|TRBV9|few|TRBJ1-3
CASGTSSTGRGNTIYF
TGTGCCAGCGGGACCTCCTCGACAGGGCGCGGAAACACCATATATTTT
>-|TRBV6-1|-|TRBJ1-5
CASSPRGGGQPQHF
TGTGCCAGCAGCCCAAGGGGCGGTGGGCAGCCCCAGCATTTT
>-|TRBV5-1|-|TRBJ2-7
CASSLGTEKEQYF
TGCGCCAGCAGCTTGGGGACAGAAAAGGAGCAGTACTTC
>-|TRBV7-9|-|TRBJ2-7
CASSFLEGAGEQYF
TGTGCCAGCAGTTTTTTGGAGGGGGCAGGCGAGCAGTACTTC
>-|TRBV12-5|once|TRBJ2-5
CASGSTYRTVQETQYF
TGTGCTAGTGGTTCCACTTACCGGACAGTCCAAGAGACCCAGTACTTC
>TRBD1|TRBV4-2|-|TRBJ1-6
CASSPNGGQGNSPLHF
TGTGCCAGCAGCCCCAACGGAGGACAGGGCAATTCACCCCTCCACTTT
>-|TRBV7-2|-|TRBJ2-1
CASSSPGRDNEQFF
TGTGCCAGCAGTTCTCCAGGCCGTGACAATGAGCAGTTCTTC
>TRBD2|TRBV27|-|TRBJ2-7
CASSPPTAGAHEQYF
TGTGCCAGCAGTCCCCCGACAGCGGGAGCCCACGAGCAGTACTTC
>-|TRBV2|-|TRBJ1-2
CASTSGLGNGYTF
TGTGCCAGCACTTCGGGACTCGGGAATGGCTACACCTTC
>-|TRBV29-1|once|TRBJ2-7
CSVADRTTYEQYF
TGCAGCGTGGCTGACAGGACGACCTACGAGCAGTACTTC
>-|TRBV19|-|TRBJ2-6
CASSHPLSGGANVLTF
TGTGCCAGTAGTCACCCGCTCAGCGGGGGGGCCAACGTCCTGACTTTC
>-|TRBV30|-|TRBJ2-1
CAFSGFYREQFF
TGTGCCTTTTCCGGGTTTTACCGTGAGCAGTTCTTC
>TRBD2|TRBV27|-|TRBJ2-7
CASSLSRGGSGSSYEQYF
TGTGCCAGCAGTTTATCGCGGGGGGGGTCAGGTTCCTCCTACGAGCAGTACTTC
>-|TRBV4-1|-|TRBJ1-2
CASSQEGGEDYGYTF
TGCGCCAGCAGCCAAGAGGGGGGGGAGGACTATGGCTACACCTTC
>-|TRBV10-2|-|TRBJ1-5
CASITEQGNQPQHF
TGCGCCAGCATCACAGAGCAGGGGAATCAGCCCCAGCATTTT
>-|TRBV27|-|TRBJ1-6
CASSFVRADYNSPLHF
TGTGCCAGCAGTTTTGTCAGGGCGGACTATAATTCACCCCTCCACTTT
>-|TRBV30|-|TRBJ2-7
CAWSVLPREQYF
TGTGCCTGGAGTGTACTCCCTCGCGAGCAGTACTTC
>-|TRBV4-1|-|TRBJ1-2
CASSQFTQGPYGYTF
TGCGCCAGCAGCCAATTTACACAGGGACCCTATGGCTACACCTTC
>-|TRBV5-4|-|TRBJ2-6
CASSLRGTNVLTF
TGTGCCAGCAGCTTGAGGGGTACCAACGTCCTGACTTTC